This TCR beta chain was recorded in a study of blood T cell repertoires in COVID-19. Study-wide context: T cells, B-cell-depleted T cells, or PBMCs provided the cDNA or gDNA that served as material.

Original handling: Quantification of nucleated cells was approximated via reference gene primer amplification. Only in-frame clones appear in the TCRdb table, and some are missing; sequencing was by immunoSEQ multiplex PCR. V, J and clone size were drawn from that table, and D and trimming were deduced from the DNA. The table lists roughly 150,000 clones, 60% to 85% of them singletons. Sequenced: peripheral blood. This receptor was obtained from a man in his 70s with acute or convalescent COVID-19.

CDR3 amino acids: CASSTTSGGGTGELFF. In DNA, the CDR3 is TGTGCCAGCAGCACCACTAGCGGGGGGGGCACCGGGGAGCTGTTTTTT. The genes are TRBV11-2 and TRBJ2-2; 13 bases are a match to TRBD2. The CDR3 consists of 16 residues. V lost 5 bases to trimming and J lost 4 bases; unmatched junction nucleotides: 4. Germline V gene data show CDR1 as SGHAT and CDR2 as FQNNGV.